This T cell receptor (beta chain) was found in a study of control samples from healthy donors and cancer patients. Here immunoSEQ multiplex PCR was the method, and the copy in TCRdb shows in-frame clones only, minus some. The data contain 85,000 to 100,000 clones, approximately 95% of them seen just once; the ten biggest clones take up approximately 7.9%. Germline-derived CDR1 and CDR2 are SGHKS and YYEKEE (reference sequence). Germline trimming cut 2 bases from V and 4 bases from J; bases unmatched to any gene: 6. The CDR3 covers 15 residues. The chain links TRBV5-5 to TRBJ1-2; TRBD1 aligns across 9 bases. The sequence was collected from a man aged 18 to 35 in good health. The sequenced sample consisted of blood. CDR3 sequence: CASSFRQGGSYGYTF. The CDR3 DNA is TGTGCCAGCAGCTTCCGACAGGGGGGGTCCTATGGCTACACCTTC. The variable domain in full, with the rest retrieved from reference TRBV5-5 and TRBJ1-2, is DAGVTQSPTHLIKTRGQQVTLRCSPISGHKSVSWYQQVLGQGPQFIFQYYEKEERGRGNFPDRFSARQFPNYSSELNVNALLLGDSALYLCASSFRQGGSYGYTFGSGTRLTVV.